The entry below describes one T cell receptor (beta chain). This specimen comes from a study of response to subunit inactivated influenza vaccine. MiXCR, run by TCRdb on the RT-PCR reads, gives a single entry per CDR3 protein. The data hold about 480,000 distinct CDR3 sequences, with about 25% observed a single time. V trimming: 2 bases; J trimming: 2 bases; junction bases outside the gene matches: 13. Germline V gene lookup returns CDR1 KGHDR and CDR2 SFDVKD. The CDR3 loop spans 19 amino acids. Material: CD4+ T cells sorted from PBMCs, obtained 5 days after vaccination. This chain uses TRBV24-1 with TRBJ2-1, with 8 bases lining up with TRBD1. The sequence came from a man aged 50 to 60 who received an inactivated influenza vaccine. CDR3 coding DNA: TGTGCCACCAGTGATTCCCGAAGCTCCGGGACAGGAACCTACAATGAGCAGTTCTTC. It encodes CATSDSRSSGTGTYNEQFF.